These 25 T cell receptor beta chains came from one sample sequenced in a study of shared clonotypes between healthy human individuals. The table came from immunoSEQ multiplex PCR; TCRdb's copy has only in-frame clones and leaves some out. Among 2 million to 2.5 million clones, 90% to 96% were seen once, and the ten largest hold 0.13%. Sequencing was performed on naive CD4+ T cells sorted from blood. Subset indicated: CD45RA+ positively selected. The source of these receptors is a man in his late teens or twenties in good health.

The chain uses TRBV5-6 and TRBJ1-1, with 10 bases that match TRBD1. Trimming at V came to 1 base and at J to 12 bases, leaving 3 bases not matched to a gene. The CDR3 spans 12 residues. CDR1 and CDR2 from the germline V gene are SGHDT and YYEEEE. The CDR3 nucleotides are TGTGCCAGCAGCTTGTGGGACAGGGGAACTTTCTTT. It yields the protein CASSLWDRGTFF.

The chain has TRBV10-3 and TRBJ2-7, with a weak D call TRBD1 (6 bases). Germline lookup yields CDR1 ENHRY and CDR2 SYGVKD. The germline V and J ends were trimmed by 7 bases and 0 bases, with 13 bases remaining between them. The CDR3 runs to 14 residues. CDR3 nucleotide sequence: TGTGCCATCACTAGAACAGGGAGCTCCTACGAGCAGTACTTC. It codes for CAITRTGSSYEQYF.

The chain carries TRBV2 and TRBJ2-3, with TRBD1 identical over 9 bases. Germline assignment: CDR1 SNHLY and CDR2 FYNNEI. The V gene end was trimmed by 8 bases and the J gene end by 6 bases; junction bases not matched to a gene: 12. The CDR3 has 15 amino acids. The CDR3 nucleotides read TGTGCCAGCGGGTTGATCGGACAGGGGCCGGATACGCAGTATTTT. Amino acids: CASGLIGQGPDTQYF. Full variable domain (rest looked up from reference TRBV2 and TRBJ2-3): EPEVTQTPSHQVTQMGQEVILRCVPISNHLYFYWYRQILGQKVEFLVSFYNNEISEKSEIFDDQFSVERPDGSNFTLKIRSTKLEDSAMYFCASGLIGQGPDTQYFGPGTRLTVL.

The V call is TRBV7-9, the J call TRBJ1-3; tentatively, D is TRBD1 (5 bases). V was trimmed by 6 bases and J by 8 bases, leaving 8 bases between them. CDR1 is SEHNR and CDR2 is FQNEAQ in the germline V gene (reference sequence). The CDR3 consists of 11 residues. In DNA form, the CDR3 reads TGTGCCAGCAGTATAGGGGACACCATATATTTT. This translates into CASSIGDTIYF. The variable domain in full, completed from reference TRBV7-9 and TRBJ1-3, reads DTGVSQNPRHKITKRGQNVTFRCDPISEHNRLYWYRQTLGQGPEFLTYFQNEAQLEKSRLLSDRFSAERPKGSFSTLEIQRTEQGDSAMYLCASSIGDTIYFGEGSWLTVV.

This clone was counted only a few times. The J gene is TRBJ1-1, the V gene TRBV18; D unclear. The length of the CDR3 is 15 residues. The V and J ends lost 4 bases and 1 base respectively, with 13 bases between them. Germline assignment: CDR1 KGHSH and CDR2 LQKENI. CDR3 region: CASSLKNGPNTEAFF. CDR3 sequence (DNA): TGTGCCAGCTCACTCAAGAATGGGCCGAACACTGAAGCTTTCTTT.

The J gene is TRBJ2-1, the V gene TRBV9; 9 bases line up with TRBD1. V was clipped by 4 bases and J by 7 bases; unmatched bases: 9. CDR1 and CDR2 from the germline V gene are SGDLS and YYNGEE. This CDR3 contains 15 residues. The CDR3 loop is CASSQTDRGVNEQFF. DNA for the CDR3: TGTGCCAGCAGCCAGACGGACAGGGGAGTAAATGAGCAGTTCTTC.

The rearrangement joins TRBV13 to TRBJ2-2; D may be TRBD2 (6 bases). The V end was cut by 5 bases, the J end by 6 bases, with 22 bases between. Germline CDR1 PRHDT, CDR2 FYEKMQ (reference sequence). The length of the CDR3 is 17 residues. This CDR3 is CASSTITDYPMAGELFF. The CDR3 DNA follows: TGTGCCAGCAGCACAATCACGGACTACCCGATGGCCGGGGAGCTGTTTTTT.

V usage is TRBV10-3 and J usage is TRBJ2-7; 9 bases map to TRBD1. The CDR3 covers 13 residues. Germline assignment: CDR1 ENHRY and CDR2 SYGVKD. Trimming removed 8 bases from V and 3 bases from J; junction bases left unmatched: 5. The CDR3 is CAIGTGNFYEQYF. CDR3 nucleotide sequence: TGTGCCATCGGGACAGGGAATTTCTACGAGCAGTACTTC.

The chain employs TRBV9 and TRBJ1-6; D gene ambiguous. This CDR3 is 13 amino acids long. CDR1 is SGDLS, CDR2 YYNGEE, per germline. The V gene lost 4 bases and the J gene lost 10 bases, with 12 bases spanning the gap. CDR3 in amino acids: CASSPRVQSPLHF. The CDR3 coding sequence is TGTGCCAGCAGCCCCCGAGTTCAATCACCCCTCCACTTT.

This clone was recorded only once. This rearrangement joins TRBV6-1 to TRBJ2-7, with D maybe TRBD2 (8 bases). CDR1 MNHNS and CDR2 SASEGT come from the germline V gene. Trimming shortened V by 5 bases and J by 5 bases, and 19 bases separated the two germline ends. CDR3 size: 15 residues. CDR3 bases: TGTGCCAGCAGTTCCAGGGGGACTAGTACGCACGAGCAGTACTTC. It encodes CASSSRGTSTHEQYF.

The rearrangement links TRBV14 to TRBJ1-2; D remains ambiguous. Germline V CDR1 and CDR2: SGHDN, FVKESK. Trimming removed 0 bases at V and 8 bases at J, with 13 bases between. The CDR3 spans 14 residues. CDR3 residues: CASSQDLRIGGYTF. The CDR3 nucleotides are TGTGCCAGCAGCCAAGATCTAAGGATTGGGGGCTACACCTTC.

The chain employs TRBV9 and TRBJ1-1; D gene unclear. Germline-derived CDR1 and CDR2 are SGDLS and YYNGEE. The V gene lost 1 base and the J gene lost 1 base, with 8 bases spanning the gap. The CDR3 covers 14 residues. The CDR3: CASSVLPGNTEAFF. The CDR3 DNA reads TGTGCCAGCAGCGTACTTCCAGGGAACACTGAAGCTTTCTTT.

The chain has TRBV18 and TRBJ1-2; TRBD1 matches at 7 bases. CDR1 and CDR2 (germline): KGHSH, LQKENI. CDR3 size: 13 residues. V dropped 5 bases and J dropped 4; count of bases not matched to a gene: 4. The CDR3 DNA reads as TGTGCCAGCTCATTACAGGGGATCTATGGCTACACCTTC. It encodes CASSLQGIYGYTF.

The gene calls are TRBV19 and TRBJ2-3; 9 positions match TRBD2. CDR1 is LNHDA, CDR2 SQIVND, per germline (reference sequence). V lost 5 bases to trimming and J lost 4 bases; unmatched junction nucleotides: 10. The CDR3 is 16 residues long. The CDR3 sequence: CASSSYSGRSPDTQYF. The CDR3, as DNA: TGTGCCAGTAGTTCCTATAGCGGGAGATCCCCAGATACGCAGTATTTT.

V usage is TRBV2 and J usage is TRBJ2-5, with unresolved D. CDR1 is SNHLY and CDR2 is FYNNEI in the germline V gene. The CDR3 spans 10 residues. V lost 6 bases, J lost 5 bases, and 4 bases lay in between. CDR3 residues: CASRIETQYF. The DNA for the CDR3 is TGTGCCAGCAGGATCGAGACCCAGTACTTC.

The chain joins TRBV7-2 to TRBJ2-7; a weak D match, TRBD2 (5 bases). Looked up from germline, CDR1 is SGHTA and CDR2 is FQGNSA. This CDR3 has 11 amino acids. Deletions cut 8 bases from V and 2 bases from J, with 7 bases between. The CDR3 sequence is CASGGPYEQYF. The CDR3 region has the DNA TGTGCCAGCGGAGGTCCCTACGAGCAGTACTTC.

V gene TRBV7-9 combines with J gene TRBJ2-3; possible D gene TRBD1, 5 bases. The V and J ends lost 2 bases and 1 base respectively, with 16 bases between them. Germline lookup yields CDR1 SEHNR and CDR2 FQNEAQ (reference sequence). This CDR3 has 17 residues. For the CDR3, the DNA is TGTGCCAGCAGCTTAAAAGGGGCGGAGTTGGGCACAGATACGCAGTATTTT. Translation gives CASSLKGAELGTDTQYF.

The chain has TRBV19 and TRBJ1-2, with D unclear. The CDR3 length is 15 residues. V was trimmed by 3 bases and J by 2 bases, leaving 13 bases between them. Per the germline V gene, CDR1 is LNHDA and CDR2 is SQIVND (reference sequence). For the CDR3, the DNA is TGTGCCAGTAGTATGAATTCTGCAGGAAACTATGGCTACACCTTC. Translation: CASSMNSAGNYGYTF.

CDR3 sequence: CASSQKRDRATDTQYF. In DNA form, the CDR3 reads TGCGCCAGCAGCCAAAAGAGGGACAGGGCCACAGATACGCAGTATTTT. The chain couples TRBV5-1 to TRBJ2-3, with 9 bases fitting TRBD1. The CDR3 spans 16 residues. With V trimmed by 4 bases and J by 2 bases, 8 bases remained unmatched. The germline V gene encodes CDR1 SGHRS and CDR2 YFSETQ.

Note on this clone: This sample also contains other DNA sequences that code for the same CDR3. V is TRBV11-2 and J is TRBJ2-1; D unclear. V lost 5 bases and J lost 7, with 6 bases in between. This CDR3 region has 11 residues. Germline lookup yields CDR1 SGHAT and CDR2 FQNNGV. The CDR3 DNA sequence: TGTGCCAGCAGCCTCGGGAATGAGCAGTTCTTC. Translated, it gives CASSLGNEQFF.

This clone was picked up one time. V is TRBV7-9 and J is TRBJ2-7, with a weak D call TRBD2 (6 bases). Deletions cut 8 bases from V and 0 bases from J, with 11 bases between. CDR3 length: 13 amino acids. Germline V gene data show CDR1 as SEHNR and CDR2 as FQNEAQ (reference sequence). The CDR3 DNA reads TGTGCCAGCCACATGGGGGGCTCCTACGAGCAGTACTTC. The encoded protein is CASHMGGSYEQYF. Based on the CDR3 plus reference TRBV7-9 and TRBJ2-7, the full variable domain is DTGVSQNPRHKITKRGQNVTFRCDPISEHNRLYWYRQTLGQGPEFLTYFQNEAQLEKSRLLSDRFSAERPKGSFSTLEIQRTEQGDSAMYLCASHMGGSYEQYFGPGTRLTVT.

This clone was picked up a small number of times. Other DNA variants within this sample encode the same CDR3. The V gene is TRBV10-3, the J gene TRBJ1-1; D remains ambiguous. This CDR3 spans 12 amino acids. V dropped 3 bases and J dropped 1 base, with 3 bases sitting between them. Looked up from germline, CDR1 is ENHRY and CDR2 is SYGVKD. The CDR3: CAISDWNTEAFF. For the CDR3, the DNA is TGTGCCATCAGTGACTGGAACACTGAAGCTTTCTTT.

The genes are TRBV7-9 and TRBJ1-4, with D possibly matching TRBD1 (5 bases). Trimming removed 3 bases from V and 4 bases from J, with 12 bases in between. The CDR3 spans 15 residues. The germline V gene encodes CDR1 SEHNR and CDR2 FQNEAQ (reference sequence). CDR3 in amino acids: CASSLRDGLNEKLFF. The CDR3 region has the DNA TGTGCCAGCAGCTTGAGGGACGGTCTTAATGAAAAACTGTTTTTT.

The chain links TRBV11-3 to TRBJ2-7; no clear D. V was cut by 5 bases and J by 3 bases, with 17 bases left in between. Germline CDR1 is SGHNT and CDR2 is YENEEA. The CDR3 extends over 15 amino acids. The CDR3 bases are TGTGCCAGCAGCCCAGTGGGCGAGCTACTCTACGAGCAGTACTTC. This codes for CASSPVGELLYEQYF.

As for this clone: Other DNA sequences in this sample translate to the same CDR3. The chain recombines TRBV6-5 with TRBJ2-7; D call uncertain. Germline CDR1 MNHEY, CDR2 SVGAGI. Trimming cost V 6 bases and J 6 bases, with 9 bases left between them. This CDR3 contains 11 residues. The CDR3 loop is CASSLGGEQYF. CDR3 in DNA: TGTGCCAGCAGCTTAGGTGGCGAGCAGTACTTC.